This TCR beta chain was identified in a study of OX40 agonist ivuxolimab in advanced cancers. Looking at the study overall: Subjects had a mean age of around 60 years, with a range of about 23 to 79; more than 75% were male. Earlier treatment with anti-PD-1, anti-PD-L1 or anti-CTLA-4 was permitted, and 35% to 45% had received some.

Findings and limits, study-wide: CD8+ T cells showed, on average, more clonal expansion than CD4+ cells. Dosing at 0.1 to 3.0 mg/kg was accompanied by clonal expansion of CD4+ and CD8+ blood T cells by week 6.

With 3 bases clipped from V and 7 bases from J, the junction kept 8 bases outside the gene matches. This CDR3 contains 14 residues. CDR1 is LGHNA and CDR2 is YNFKEQ in the germline V gene. Concerning this clone itself: Its antigen is as yet unknown.

Assay: immunoSEQ multiplex PCR; the TCRdb copy retains only in-frame clones and omits some. The sample holds approximately 69,000 clones, 85% seen once. This rearrangement joins TRBV4-2 to TRBJ2-7, with 8 bases identical to TRBD1. Here the sequenced sample was CD4+ or CD8+ T cells sorted from blood, taken in a trial of the OX40 agonist ivuxolimab. The clonotype comes from an adult with an advanced solid tumor such as melanoma, head and neck, liver or kidney cancer. The CDR3, as DNA: TGTGCCAGCAGCCAGACGACAGGGGCGGGGGAGCAGTACTTC. Amino acids: CASSQTTGAGEQYF.